The 9 T cell receptor beta chains below come from one sample, sequenced in a study of technical replicates of blood from a handful of donors. The repertoire was sequenced with immunoSEQ multiplex PCR; TCRdb's copy has only in-frame clones and lacks some. The sample records 55,000 to 75,000 clones, 90% to 95% being singletons. The sequencing input was PBMCs. These receptors were taken from a human donor in good health. Some clones in this sample may be carry-over from other donors' samples.

The V and J genes are TRBV5-4 and TRBJ2-1, with 10 nucleotides matching TRBD1. The V gene's germline CDR1 is SGHNT and CDR2 YYREEE (reference sequence). J gave up 8 bases and V 7 bases, and 9 bases lay outside the gene matches. The CDR3 runs to 14 residues. The CDR3 loop is CASGRQGAIYEQFF. The CDR3 nucleotides are TGTGCCAGCGGGAGACAGGGGGCAATATATGAGCAGTTCTTC.

The chain recombines TRBV21-1 with TRBJ1-1; TRBD1, as called in the table, went unchecked against the DNA. TRBV21-1 is given as a pseudogene. The CDR3 loop spans 16 amino acids. The CDR3 region has the DNA TGTGCCAGCAGCAAAAGCCCTCCCAGGGGGCGAACTGAAGCTTTCTTT. Translation: CASSKSPPRGRTEAFF.

This clone appeared a single time. V usage is TRBV4-1 and J usage is TRBJ2-1; 12 bases agree with TRBD2. Trimming cost V 3 bases and J 7 bases; bases outside gene matches: 7. CDR3 length: 16 amino acids. Germline V CDR1 and CDR2: MGHRA, YSYEKL. CDR3 amino acids: CASSQAASGGANEQFF. The CDR3 bases are TGCGCCAGCAGCCAGGCAGCTAGCGGGGGGGCAAATGAGCAGTTCTTC.

V is TRBV14 and J is TRBJ1-1; no definite D call. CDR1 is SGHDN, CDR2 FVKESK, per germline. The CDR3 sequence is 14 residues long. The V and J ends lost 0 bases and 11 bases respectively, with 16 bases between them. CDR3 loop: CASSQDTGAPGAFF. CDR3 nucleotide sequence: TGTGCCAGCAGCCAAGATACCGGAGCTCCGGGGGCTTTCTTT.

The chain employs TRBV7-9 and TRBJ2-5; 11 nucleotides line up with TRBD1. The CDR3 extends over 16 amino acids. Germline CDR1 is SEHNR and CDR2 is FQNEAQ (reference sequence). The ends lost 5 bases at V and 0 bases at J; junction bases unmatched: 5. In DNA, the CDR3 is TGTGCCAGCAGCCTCCAGGACAGGGGGCACCAAGAGACCCAGTACTTC. Amino acids: CASSLQDRGHQETQYF.

This chain links TRBV5-1 with TRBJ1-2, with 9 bases that match TRBD1. V was pared by 0 bases and J by 4 bases, with 4 bases of the junction left unmatched. The length of the CDR3 is 15 residues. Germline-derived CDR1 and CDR2 are SGHRS and YFSETQ. This chain's CDR3 is CASSLGDRAIYGYTF. CDR3 sequence (DNA): TGCGCCAGCAGCTTGGGGGACAGGGCTATCTATGGCTACACCTTC. The full variable domain, completed using reference TRBV5-1 and TRBJ1-2, is KAGVTQTPRYLIKTRGQQVTLSCSPISGHRSVSWYQQTPGQGLQFLFEYFSETQRNKGNFPGRFSGRQFSNSRSEMNVSTLELGDSALYLCASSLGDRAIYGYTFGSGTRLTVV.

The chain combines TRBV7-9 with TRBJ1-2; the D is unclear. The CDR3 totals 11 residues. Germline V gene data show CDR1 as SEHNR and CDR2 as FQNEAQ (reference sequence). The V gene lost 5 bases and the J gene lost 3 bases, with 4 bases spanning the gap. The CDR3 is CASSLYYGYTF. CDR3 nucleotide sequence: TGTGCCAGCAGCCTCTACTATGGCTACACCTTC.

The chain joins TRBV4-1 to TRBJ1-2; 8 nucleotides line up with TRBD1. CDR1 and CDR2 (germline): MGHRA, YSYEKL. J lost 2 bases, V lost 4 bases, and 6 bases had no gene match. CDR3 size: 15 residues. The DNA of the CDR3 is TGCGCCAGCAGCCCAAGGACAGGGTTCAACTATGGCTACACCTTC. Amino acids: CASSPRTGFNYGYTF.

The V and J genes are TRBV5-1 and TRBJ2-2; 7 nucleotides align to TRBD2. Germline V gene lookup returns CDR1 SGHRS and CDR2 YFSETQ. The CDR3 is 14 residues long. Trimming cost V 0 bases and J 5 bases; bases outside gene matches: 1. Here the CDR3 DNA reads TGCGCCAGCAGCTTGGGGCGGGAGACCGGGGAGCTGTTTTTT. Protein sequence: CASSLGRETGELFF.